What follows are 24 T cell receptor beta chains derived from one specimen sequenced in a study of T-cell reconstitution after alpha-beta-depleted transplantation in children. Unique molecular identifiers were built into the TCRbeta library. Using its own MiXCR run on the PCR reads, TCRdb lists one record per CDR3 protein. The sample carries approximately 650,000 distinct CDR3 sequences, 10% to 15% recorded once. Material: PBMCs, obtained before TCRalphabeta/CD19-depleted stem cell transplant. These receptors originate from a girl aged 2 to 10 with congenital amegakaryocytic thrombocytopenia, due to receive a stem cell transplant.

V and J are TRBV12-3 or TRBV12-4 and TRBJ2-1; possible D gene TRBD2, 6 bases. V was trimmed by 5 bases and J by 3 bases, leaving 14 bases between them. The CDR3 is made up of 15 amino acids. The CDR3 spells CASSPSGLLYNEQFF. In DNA form, the CDR3 reads TGTGCCAGCAGTCCTTCGGGACTGCTCTACAATGAGCAGTTCTTC.

This clonotype was seen many times. The rearrangement links TRBV5-1 to TRBJ2-3; D tentatively reads TRBD1 or TRBD2 (5 bases each). In germline, CDR1 is SGHRS, CDR2 YFSETQ. V lost 4 bases and J 1 base, leaving 10 bases between the germline ends. The CDR3 covers 14 residues. CDR3 nucleotide sequence: TGCGCCAGCAGCCCAGGGACCCGCACAGATACGCAGTATTTT. Protein product: CASSPGTRTDTQYF. Together with reference TRBV5-1 and TRBJ2-3, the CDR3 gives the full variable domain: KAGVTQTPRYLIKTRGQQVTLSCSPISGHRSVSWYQQTPGQGLQFLFEYFSETQRNKGNFPGRFSGRQFSNSRSEMNVSTLELGDSALYLCASSPGTRTDTQYFGPGTRLTVL.

There are many counts of this clonotype. Given a much more abundant clone one base away, this may be a read error. The genes are TRBV5-1 and TRBJ2-3; TRBD2 aligns across 8 bases. The CDR3 extends over 14 amino acids. The germline V gene has CDR1 SGHRS and CDR2 YFSETQ. Germline trimming cut 2 bases from V and 4 bases from J; bases unmatched to any gene: 3. CDR3: CASSFGLAPDTQYF. The CDR3 nucleotides are TGCGCCAGCAGCTTCGGACTAGCCCCAGATACGCAGTATTTT.

This clonotype was counted at least ten times. DNA for the CDR3: TGCGCCAGCAGCTTGGAGGCACCCACAGATACGCAGTATTTT. This encodes CASSLEAPTDTQYF. The chain links TRBV5-1 to TRBJ2-3; no reliable D call. The ends were cut back, 0 bases at V and 2 bases at J, with 7 bases in the middle. CDR3 size: 14 residues. Per germline, CDR1 SGHRS and CDR2 YFSETQ.

This clonotype came up many times. The V gene is TRBV7-9, the J gene TRBJ1-1; unclear D gene. Germline CDR1 SEHNR, CDR2 FQNEAQ (reference sequence). Trimming removed 1 base from V and 5 bases from J, with 5 bases in between. CDR3 length: 12 amino acids. The CDR3 reads CASSLVQTEAFF. The CDR3 nucleotides read TGTGCCAGCAGCTTAGTACAAACTGAAGCTTTCTTT.

This clonotype was seen ten or more times. The chain uses TRBV6-1 and TRBJ2-3; 8 nucleotides align to TRBD2. Trimming at V came to 1 base and at J to 4 bases, leaving 13 bases not matched to a gene. The germline CDR1 and CDR2 sequences are MNHNS and SASEGT. This CDR3 contains 18 residues. CDR3 nucleotide sequence: TGTGCCAGCAGTGAAGGCCGATTAAGCGGGAGAGTCGCAGATACGCAGTATTTT. Translation gives CASSEGRLSGRVADTQYF.

This clonotype was recorded a few times. This rearrangement joins TRBV7-9 to TRBJ1-1, with D unresolved. Germline V gives CDR1 SEHNR, CDR2 FQNEAQ (reference sequence). The V end was cut by 2 bases, the J end by 6 bases, with 16 bases between. The CDR3 extends over 15 amino acids. CDR3 in amino acids: CASSLFDPSSSEAFF. The CDR3 DNA reads as TGTGCCAGCAGCTTATTTGACCCCTCGAGCTCTGAAGCTTTCTTT.

Note on this clonotype: An end of the junction does not agree with germline; a read error may underlie this. The chain recombines TRBV29-1 with TRBJ2-7; 9 bases are a match to TRBD2. This CDR3 has 13 residues. Germline CDR1 and CDR2: SQVTM and ANQGSEA. The CDR3: CSGLLAGSSEQYF. In nucleotides, the CDR3 is TGCAGCGGGCTACTAGCGGGCTCCTCCGAGCAGTACTTC.

This clonotype appeared a few times. CDR3 amino acids: CSARESLGSHEQFF. For the CDR3, the DNA is TGCAGTGCTAGGGAGTCTCTTGGGAGCCATGAGCAGTTCTTC. The chain links TRBV20-1 to TRBJ2-1, with D perhaps TRBD2 (5 bases). The CDR3 loop spans 14 amino acids. The V gene's germline CDR1 is DFQATT and CDR2 SNEGSKA (reference sequence). Trimming shortened V by 3 bases and J by 8 bases, and 17 bases separated the two germline ends.

The chain carries TRBV5-1 and TRBJ1-2; D remains ambiguous. The length of the CDR3 is 15 residues. With 2 bases removed from V and 4 bases from J, the gap between germline ends came to 15 bases. Germline V lookup: CDR1 SGHRS, CDR2 YFSETQ. CDR3 bases: TGCGCCAGCAGCTTTACTGTTGAGGGCGCCTATGGCTACACCTTC. The encoded protein is CASSFTVEGAYGYTF.

This clonotype was counted many times. This chain connects TRBV5-1 to TRBJ1-1; a weak D match, TRBD1 (5 bases). The ends were cut back, 4 bases at V and 3 bases at J, with 13 bases in the middle. The CDR3 extends over 14 amino acids. Germline CDR1 SGHRS, CDR2 YFSETQ. The CDR3 coding sequence is TGCGCCAGCAGCCTGAGATCGGGGGACACTGAAGCTTTCTTT. Translated, it gives CASSLRSGDTEAFF.

Notes on this clonotype: A single base separates this from a much larger clone, so it may be a read error. The chain recombines TRBV7-2 with TRBJ1-1, with 7 bases identical to TRBD1. The germline V gene encodes CDR1 SGHTA and CDR2 FQGNSA. V dropped 3 bases and J dropped 1; count of bases not matched to a gene: 8. The CDR3 extends over 16 amino acids. CDR3 coding DNA: TGTGCCAGCAGCTTCTCCAGCAGACAGGGGAACACTGAAGCTTTCTTT. It yields the protein CASSFSSRQGNTEAFF.

This clonotype has a handful of counts. The DNA for the CDR3 is TGTGCCAGCAGTTTAACTAGCTTACACAATGAGCAGTTCTTC. It translates to CASSLTSLHNEQFF. V is TRBV12-3 or TRBV12-4 and J is TRBJ2-1; a possible D gene is TRBD2 (6 bases). CDR3 length equals 14 residues. Trimming cost V 2 bases and J 5 bases, with 10 bases left between them.

The chain carries TRBV7-6 and TRBJ2-6; no firm D call. Germline V lookup: CDR1 SGHVS, CDR2 FNYEAQ. V was clipped by 0 bases and J by 4 bases, with 10 bases between them. The CDR3 totals 16 residues. The CDR3 DNA sequence: TGTGCCAGCAGCTTAGCCGTGCATGGCGGGGCCAACGTCCTGACTTTC. This sequence encodes CASSLAVHGGANVLTF.

This clonotype occurred once. A clone one base away is much larger, so this may be a read error. V usage is TRBV7-6 and J usage is TRBJ1-2, with D hard to call. CDR1 and CDR2 from the germline V gene are SGHVS and FNYEAQ. The CDR3 loop spans 14 amino acids. CDR3 DNA sequence: TGTGCCAGCAGCTTAGGTCCCTTTGGCTATGGCTACCCCTTC. It yields the protein CASSLGPFGYGYPF. The entire variable domain, with the rest obtained from reference TRBV7-6 and TRBJ1-2, is as follows: GAGVSQSPRYKVTKRGQDVALRCDPISGHVSLYWYRQALGQGPEFLTYFNYEAQQDKSGLPNDRFSAERPEGSISTLTIQRTEQRDSAMYRCASSLGPFGYGYPFGSGTRLTVV.

The V call is TRBV4-2, the J call TRBJ2-5; 7 bases match TRBD2. V shed 0 bases, J shed 4 bases, and the junction held 5 bases outside the gene matches. The CDR3 contains 15 residues. Germline V gene sequence: CDR1 LGHNA, CDR2 YNFKEQ. CDR3 protein: CASSQEAGLSETQYF. The CDR3 nucleotides read TGTGCCAGCAGCCAAGAAGCGGGACTATCAGAGACCCAGTACTTC.

This chain connects TRBV7-9 to TRBJ2-2; 7 nucleotides align to TRBD2. The CDR3 sequence is 16 residues long. Germline V lookup: CDR1 SEHNR, CDR2 FQNEAQ (reference sequence). V was pared by 4 bases and J by 3 bases, with 8 bases of the junction left unmatched. Here the CDR3 reads CASSSEAGEYTGELFF. CDR3 DNA: TGTGCCAGCAGCTCCGAGGCGGGGGAATACACCGGGGAGCTGTTTTTT.

This clonotype has more than one count but fewer than ten. The chain has TRBV20-1 and TRBJ2-1; possible D gene TRBD2, 6 bases. The germline gives CDR1 DFQATT, CDR2 SNEGSKA (reference sequence). Trimming took 8 bases from V and 4 from J, leaving 15 bases between them. This CDR3 has 13 amino acids. The chain's CDR3 is CSSAGPTYNEQFF. The DNA of the CDR3 is TGCAGTTCCGCGGGACCCACATACAATGAGCAGTTCTTC.

The CDR3 is CASSFRDSISNEQFF. CDR3 coding DNA: TGTGCCAGCAGCTTCCGGGACAGTATCTCCAATGAGCAGTTCTTC. The chain links TRBV5-5 to TRBJ2-1; 7 bases align to TRBD1. This CDR3 has 15 residues. Germline CDR1 reads SGHKS; CDR2 reads YYEKEE (reference sequence). V was clipped by 2 bases and J by 6 bases; unmatched bases: 8. The whole variable domain, remainder taken from reference TRBV5-5 and TRBJ2-1, is DAGVTQSPTHLIKTRGQQVTLRCSPISGHKSVSWYQQVLGQGPQFIFQYYEKEERGRGNFPDRFSARQFPNYSSELNVNALLLGDSALYLCASSFRDSISNEQFFGPGTRLTVL.

The chain employs TRBV14 and TRBJ2-3, with D perhaps matching TRBD1 or TRBD2 (5 bases each). The V and J ends lost 4 bases and 2 bases respectively, with 13 bases between them. Germline CDR1 and CDR2: SGHDN and FVKESK. CDR3 length: 15 residues. The CDR3 DNA reads as TGTGCCAGCAGCCGCATCCCGGGGCTCACAGATACGCAGTATTTT. Translated: CASSRIPGLTDTQYF.

This chain uses TRBV21-1 with TRBJ1-5; the D call of TRBD1 is as the table states it, not checked on the DNA. TRBV21-1 is listed as a pseudogene. The CDR3 extends over 16 amino acids. Here the CDR3 reads CASSPQGGRNNQPQHF. CDR3 coding DNA: TGTGCCAGCAGCCCTCAAGGGGGCAGGAACAATCAGCCCCAGCATTTT.

The chain couples TRBV10-3 to TRBJ2-7, with 7 bases identical to TRBD2. The CDR3 covers 14 residues. The germline V gene has CDR1 ENHRY and CDR2 SYGVKD. V trimming: 0 bases; J trimming: 4 bases; junction bases outside the gene matches: 3. The CDR3 sequence: CAISESLAVYEQYF. The CDR3 DNA is TGTGCCATCAGTGAGTCGCTAGCGGTATACGAGCAGTACTTC.

This clonotype was observed many times. The chain has TRBV6-5 and TRBJ2-7, with D hard to call. Trimming left V 6 bases short and J 1 base short, with 7 bases between. CDR3 length: 12 amino acids. Germline V CDR1 and CDR2: MNHEY, SVGAGI. This CDR3 reads CASRHQSYEQYF. The CDR3 DNA sequence: TGTGCCAGCAGGCACCAGTCCTACGAGCAGTACTTC.

There are many counts of this clonotype. The chain couples TRBV12-3 or TRBV12-4 to TRBJ1-3, with TRBD1 identical over 9 bases. This CDR3 region has 14 residues. V lost 5 bases to trimming and J lost 4 bases; unmatched junction nucleotides: 3. The chain's CDR3 is CASSPGTGGNTIYF. In DNA form, the CDR3 reads TGTGCCAGCAGTCCCGGGACAGGGGGAAACACCATATATTTT.